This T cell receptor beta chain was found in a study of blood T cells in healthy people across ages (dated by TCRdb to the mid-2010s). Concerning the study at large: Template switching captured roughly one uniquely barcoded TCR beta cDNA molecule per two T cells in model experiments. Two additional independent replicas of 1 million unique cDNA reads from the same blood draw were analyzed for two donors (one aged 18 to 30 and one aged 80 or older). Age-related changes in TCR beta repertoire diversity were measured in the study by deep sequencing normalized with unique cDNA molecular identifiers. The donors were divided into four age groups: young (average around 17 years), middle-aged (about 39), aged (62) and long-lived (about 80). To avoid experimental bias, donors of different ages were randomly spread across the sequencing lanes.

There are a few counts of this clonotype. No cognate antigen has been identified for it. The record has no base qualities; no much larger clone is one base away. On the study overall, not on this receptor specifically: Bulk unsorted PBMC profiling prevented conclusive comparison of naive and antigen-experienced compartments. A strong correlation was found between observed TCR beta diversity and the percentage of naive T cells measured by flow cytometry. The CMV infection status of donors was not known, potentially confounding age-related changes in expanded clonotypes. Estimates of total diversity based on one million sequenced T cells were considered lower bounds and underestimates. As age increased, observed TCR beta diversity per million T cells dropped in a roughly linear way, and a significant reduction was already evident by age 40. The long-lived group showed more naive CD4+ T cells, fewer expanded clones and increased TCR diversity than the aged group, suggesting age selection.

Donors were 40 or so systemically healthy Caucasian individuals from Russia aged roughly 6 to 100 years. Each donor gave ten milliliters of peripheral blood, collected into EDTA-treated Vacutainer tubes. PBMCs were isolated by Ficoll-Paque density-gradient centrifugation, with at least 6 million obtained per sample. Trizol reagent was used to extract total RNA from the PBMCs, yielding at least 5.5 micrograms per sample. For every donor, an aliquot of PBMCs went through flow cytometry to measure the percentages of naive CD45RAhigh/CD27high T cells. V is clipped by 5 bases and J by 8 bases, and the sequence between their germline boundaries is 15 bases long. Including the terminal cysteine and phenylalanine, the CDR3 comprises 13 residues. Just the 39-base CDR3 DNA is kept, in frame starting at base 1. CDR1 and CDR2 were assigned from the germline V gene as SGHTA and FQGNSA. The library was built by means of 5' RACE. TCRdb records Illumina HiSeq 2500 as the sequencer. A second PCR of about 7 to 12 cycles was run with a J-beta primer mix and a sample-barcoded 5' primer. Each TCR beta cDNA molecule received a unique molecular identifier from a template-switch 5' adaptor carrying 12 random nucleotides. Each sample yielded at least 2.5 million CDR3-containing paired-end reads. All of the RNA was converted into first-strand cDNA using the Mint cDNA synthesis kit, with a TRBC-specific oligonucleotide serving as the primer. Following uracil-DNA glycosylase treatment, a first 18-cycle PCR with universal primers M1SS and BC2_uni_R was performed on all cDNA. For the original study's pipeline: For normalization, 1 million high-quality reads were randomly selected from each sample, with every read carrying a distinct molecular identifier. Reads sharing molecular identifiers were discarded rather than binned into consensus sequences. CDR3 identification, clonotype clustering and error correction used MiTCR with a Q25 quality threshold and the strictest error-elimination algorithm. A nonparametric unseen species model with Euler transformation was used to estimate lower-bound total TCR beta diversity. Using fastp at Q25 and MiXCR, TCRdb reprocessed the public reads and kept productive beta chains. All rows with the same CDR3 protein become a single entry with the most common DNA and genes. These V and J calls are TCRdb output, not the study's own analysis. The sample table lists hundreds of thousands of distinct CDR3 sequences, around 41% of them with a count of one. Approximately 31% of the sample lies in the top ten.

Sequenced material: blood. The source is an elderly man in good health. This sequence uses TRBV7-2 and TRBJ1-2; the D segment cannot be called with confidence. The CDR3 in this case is CASSLDFRRGYTF. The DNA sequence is TGTGCCAGCAGCCTCGATTTCAGGCGGGGCTACACCTTC.